Below are 11 T cell receptor beta chains sequenced from a single sample in a study of shared clonotypes between healthy human individuals. Profiling relied on immunoSEQ multiplex PCR, and the TCRdb table lists in-frame clones only, not all of them. The sample shows some 500,000 clones, 90% to 96% of them seen only once. Input material: naive CD4+ T cells sorted from blood. Subset noted: CD45RA+ positively selected. These receptor sequences come from a woman under 40 in good health.

The chain combines TRBV5-1 with TRBJ2-1; TRBD1 or TRBD2 may be the D gene (5 bases each). Germline V gene lookup returns CDR1 SGHRS and CDR2 YFSETQ. Deletions cut 4 bases from V and 8 bases from J, with 19 bases between. The CDR3 contains 15 residues. The CDR3 bases are TGCGCCAGCAGCCCCCCTGACGGAGTGGGGGATGAGCAGTTCTTC. Its protein is CASSPPDGVGDEQFF.

J is TRBJ2-7 and V is TRBV2; tentatively, D is TRBD2 (5 bases). V was trimmed by 4 bases and J by 7 bases, leaving 11 bases between them. Germline V gene sequence: CDR1 SNHLY, CDR2 FYNNEI. This CDR3 has 12 amino acids. This chain's CDR3 is CASSVPGGEQYF. The CDR3 nucleotides read TGTGCCAGCAGTGTTCCGGGCGGGGAGCAGTACTTC. Full variable domain (missing parts from reference TRBV2 and TRBJ2-7): EPEVTQTPSHQVTQMGQEVILRCVPISNHLYFYWYRQILGQKVEFLVSFYNNEISEKSEIFDDQFSVERPDGSNFTLKIRSTKLEDSAMYFCASSVPGGEQYFGPGTRLTVT.

The V call is TRBV7-9, the J call TRBJ2-2; 7 bases match TRBD1. Germline trimming cut 3 bases from V and 3 bases from J; bases unmatched to any gene: 4. The CDR3 loop spans 15 amino acids. Germline V CDR1 and CDR2: SEHNR, FQNEAQ (reference sequence). CDR3: CASSLQGTDTGELFF. The CDR3 region has the DNA TGTGCCAGCAGCTTGCAAGGGACAGACACCGGGGAGCTGTTTTTT. The full variable domain, completed using reference TRBV7-9 and TRBJ2-2, is DTGVSQNPRHKITKRGQNVTFRCDPISEHNRLYWYRQTLGQGPEFLTYFQNEAQLEKSRLLSDRFSAERPKGSFSTLEIQRTEQGDSAMYLCASSLQGTDTGELFFGEGSRLTVL.

This chain connects TRBV5-1 to TRBJ2-2; D possibly corresponds to TRBD1 (6 bases). CDR1 and CDR2 from the germline V gene are SGHRS and YFSETQ. Trimming removed 5 bases at V and 5 bases at J, with 19 bases between. The CDR3 has 16 residues. CDR3 sequence (DNA): TGCGCCAGCAGTCTAGGACCATCCCAGGGGACCGGGGAGCTGTTTTTT. Translated: CASSLGPSQGTGELFF.

The J gene is TRBJ1-4, the V gene TRBV5-1; 7 bases line up with TRBD1. The CDR3 consists of 18 residues. Germline CDR1 reads SGHRS; CDR2 reads YFSETQ. The J segment lost 8 bases and the V segment lost 0 bases, leaving 16 bases of the junction unmatched. The CDR3 here is CASSLGGLRQGGYEKLFF. CDR3 coding DNA: TGCGCCAGCAGCTTGGGGGGTCTACGACAGGGTGGGTACGAAAAACTGTTTTTT.

V gene TRBV27 combines with J gene TRBJ2-7; no firm D call. The CDR3 totals 16 residues. Germline V gives CDR1 MNHEY, CDR2 SMNVEV (reference sequence). The V gene lost 2 bases and the J gene lost 9 bases, with 23 bases spanning the gap. The CDR3 region is CASSLNLNSARNVQYF. The CDR3 coding sequence is TGTGCCAGCAGTTTAAATCTTAACAGCGCCCGTAACGTGCAGTACTTC.

V is TRBV27 and J is TRBJ1-2, with D hard to call. This CDR3 is built from 13 residues. Trimming removed 0 bases at V and 2 bases at J, with 4 bases between. Germline-derived CDR1 and CDR2 are MNHEY and SMNVEV (reference sequence). The CDR3 DNA reads as TGTGCCAGCAGTTTATCTTACAACTATGGCTACACCTTC. Protein: CASSLSYNYGYTF.

J is TRBJ1-6 and V is TRBV2, with TRBD1 as a possible D gene (5 bases). The CDR3 covers 14 residues. The V gene lost 7 bases and the J gene lost 9 bases, with 16 bases spanning the gap. The germline V gene has CDR1 SNHLY and CDR2 FYNNEI. CDR3 loop: CASKGPPGGSPLHF. The CDR3 bases are TGTGCCAGCAAGGGGCCTCCGGGCGGTTCACCCCTCCACTTT.

The J gene is TRBJ2-7, the V gene TRBV28; 10 bases agree with TRBD2. The ends lost 3 bases at V and 9 bases at J; junction bases unmatched: 23. CDR1 MDHEN and CDR2 SYDVKM come from the germline V gene. This CDR3 contains 19 residues. The CDR3 here is CASSLAAASGSPVLFAQYF. The CDR3 nucleotides read TGTGCCAGCAGTTTGGCTGCGGCTAGCGGGAGCCCCGTCCTGTTTGCGCAGTACTTC. Filled out from reference TRBV28 and TRBJ2-7, the complete variable domain reads DVKVTQSSRYLVKRTGEKVFLECVQDMDHENMFWYRQDPGLGLRLIYFSYDVKMKEKGDIPEGYSVSREKKERFSLILESASTNQTSMYLCASSLAAASGSPVLFAQYFGPGTRLTVT.

This rearrangement joins TRBV2 to TRBJ1-1, with D possibly matching TRBD1 (5 bases). V was shortened by 4 bases and J by 6 bases, with 12 bases between the two germline ends. Germline assignment: CDR1 SNHLY and CDR2 FYNNEI. The CDR3 has 13 residues. The CDR3 sequence is CASSVEGSSEAFF. CDR3 bases: TGTGCCAGCAGTGTGGAGGGGTCTTCTGAAGCTTTCTTT.

V usage is TRBV4-1 and J usage is TRBJ2-2; D is perhaps TRBD1 (6 bases). Germline V gene data show CDR1 as MGHRA and CDR2 as YSYEKL. This CDR3 comprises 16 residues. V dropped 5 bases and J dropped 1 base, with 14 bases sitting between them. The DNA of the CDR3 is TGCGCCAGCAGCGCTCGACAGGAACTGAACACCGGGGAGCTGTTTTTT. This codes for CASSARQELNTGELFF.